This T cell receptor (beta chain) was profiled in a study of blood T cells in healthy people across ages. Healthy Russian Caucasian donors spanned ages about 6 to 100 years. Study conclusions and caveats: There was a strong correlation between TCR beta diversity and naive T cell percentage. As age increased, TCR beta diversity per million T cells fell in a roughly linear fashion.

A second PCR, run for roughly 6 to 11 cycles, used a sample-barcoded 5' primer plus a J-beta primer mix. TCRdb reprocessed the 5' RACE reads via MiXCR and lists one record per CDR3 protein. The repertoire holds over 950,000 distinct CDR3 sequences, with more than 30% as singletons. This clonotype was picked up a small number of times. The antigen remains undetermined. Germline values: CDR1 MNHNS, CDR2 SASEGT. CDR3 length: 12 amino acids. V was shortened by 3 bases and J by 8 bases, with 8 bases between the two germline ends. V and J are TRBV6-1 and TRBJ2-1; tentative D call: TRBD1 (5 bases). The sample taken for sequencing was blood. The TCR comes from a man younger than 35 in good health. This CDR3 is CASSDQGYEQFF. DNA for the CDR3: TGTGCCAGCAGTGACCAGGGCTATGAGCAGTTCTTC.